This entry lists 9 T cell receptor beta chains sequenced from one sample in a study of CD8+ T cells in alopecia areata. On the basis of CD4, CD8alpha, NKG2D, NKG2ACE and other markers, pooled cutaneous lymph node cells were sorted. It was cDNA, reverse transcribed from extracted RNA, that served as the sequencing template. Produced via immunoSEQ multiplex PCR; TCRdb's table is partial and in-frame only. In total the sample includes around 290,000 clones, none of them seen once. The sequenced sample was CD4+ T cells sorted from a lymph node. These receptors were obtained from a C3H/HeJ mouse with alopecia areata. The MHC haplotype of this mouse line is H2-k.

This clone was counted only a few times. Mouse names are used for the genes. The CDR3 end lies 4 residues beyond the end of the read and is filled in from the germline J gene. This sample also contains other DNA sequences that code for the same CDR3. The V gene is TRBV13-1, the J gene TRBJ2-5; D possibly corresponds to TRBD2 (7 bases). Trimming removed 2 bases at V and 1 base at J, with 11 bases between. The CDR3 spans 15 residues. Germline CDR1 reads NSHNY; CDR2 reads SYGAGN. The CDR3 DNA, read in part, is TGTGCCAGCAGTGAAGCTGGGGGCCACCAAGAC. Translated: CASSEAGGHQD. The complete CDR3 reads CASSEAGGHQDTQYF.

On this clone: Mouse gene names apply. The read comes to an end 4 residues before the CDR3 does, leaving the germline J gene to fill in the end. This chain uses TRBV13-2 with TRBJ2-2; 10 positions match TRBD1. Germline loops: CDR1 NNHNN, CDR2 SYGAGS (reference sequence). The CDR3 contains 15 residues. After removal of 2 bases from V and 3 bases from J, the junction contained 1 base not matched to a gene. The part of the CDR3 DNA that was read is TGTGCCAGCGGTGAGGGGACAGGGGACACCGGG. Translating it yields CASGEGTGDTG. The CDR3 in its entirety is CASGEGTGDTGQLYF.

Points on this clone: The gene names given are mouse names. The CDR3 is cut off 4 residues early in the read; its end comes from the germline J gene. The chain employs TRBV5 and TRBJ2-5; D may be TRBD1 or TRBD2 (6 bases each). CDR3 size: 14 residues. CDR1 LGHNA and CDR2 YNLKQL come from the germline V gene (reference sequence). The part of the CDR3 DNA that was read is TGTGCCAGCAGCCAGGGGGCGCGGGCGGAC. This codes for CASSQGARAD. The full CDR3 reads CASSQGARADTQYF.

Note on this clone: Gene names are the mouse ones. The sequenced fragment ends 4 residues before the CDR3 boundary, so the rest is inferred from the germline J gene. The chain has TRBV16 and TRBJ2-3; D unresolved. The CDR3 length is 14 residues. CDR1 and CDR2 from the germline V gene are SGHSA and FRNQAP. Trimming left V 2 bases short and J 1 base short, with 7 bases between. CDR3 region: CASSLLQGAETLYF. The covered CDR3 bases are TGTGCAAGCAGCTTATTGCAGGGTGCAGAA.

A remark on this clone: Gene names are the mouse ones. The CDR3 extends 4 residues past the end of the read, so its final part is completed from the germline J gene. The V call is TRBV31, the J call TRBJ2-2; D is possibly TRBD2 (7 bases). This CDR3 is 16 amino acids long. Germline V CDR1 and CDR2: GKSSPN, SITVG. V lost 0 bases, J lost 3 bases, and 14 bases lay in between. CDR3: CAWSLEGGAYTGQLYF. The sequenced part of the CDR3 DNA is TGTGCCTGGAGTCTAGAGGGGGGCGCATACACCGGG.

On this clone: The genes and germline here are from mouse. The read gets to within 3 residues of the CDR3 end, and the germline J gene fills in the rest. The chain joins TRBV13-3 to TRBJ1-6; TRBD1 agrees at 10 bases. TRBJ1-6 is noted as an ORF with a role that remains uncertain. The CDR3 consists of 14 residues. V lost 5 bases, J lost 7 bases, and 3 bases stayed unmatched. The germline CDR1 and CDR2 sequences are NNHDY and SYVADS. The CDR3 loop is CASRRDRGNSPLYF. CDR3 DNA (partial): TGTGCCAGCAGGAGGGACAGGGGAAATTCGCCC.

With respect to this clone: Gene labels here are mouse ones. Coverage ceases 4 residues before the CDR3 finishes, and the germline J gene fills in the end. The V call is TRBV13-1, the J call TRBJ1-2, with D perhaps matching TRBD1 (5 bases). The V gene's germline CDR1 is NSHNY and CDR2 SYGAGN. The CDR3 covers 12 residues. The CDR3 protein is CASSVSGSDYTF. The CDR3 bases that were read are TGTGCCAGCAGTGTCTCAGGGTCC.

A remark on this clone: Gene names are the mouse ones. The read ends 4 residues early relative to the CDR3; the germline J gene fills the gap. The V gene is TRBV31, the J gene TRBJ2-1; 12 bases fit TRBD1. In germline, CDR1 is GKSSPN, CDR2 SITVG. This CDR3 comprises 14 residues. CDR3 loop: CAWSRDRGPAEQFF. CDR3 bases read: TGTGCCTGGAGTCGGGACAGGGGGCCGGCT.

With regard to this clone: Genes here carry mouse names. With the read ending 4 residues before the CDR3 end, the germline J gene is used to fill in that end. This sample includes further DNA sequences coding for the same CDR3. This rearrangement joins TRBV31 to TRBJ2-3; 7 bases are shared with TRBD2. Germline-derived CDR1 and CDR2 are GKSSPN and SITVG. Trimming cost V 2 bases and J 1 base; bases outside gene matches: 0. The CDR3 totals 13 residues. The sequenced part of the CDR3 DNA is TGTGCCTGGAGTTGGGGGGGTGCAGAA. This encodes CAWSWGGAE. The full-length CDR3 reads as CAWSWGGAETLYF.